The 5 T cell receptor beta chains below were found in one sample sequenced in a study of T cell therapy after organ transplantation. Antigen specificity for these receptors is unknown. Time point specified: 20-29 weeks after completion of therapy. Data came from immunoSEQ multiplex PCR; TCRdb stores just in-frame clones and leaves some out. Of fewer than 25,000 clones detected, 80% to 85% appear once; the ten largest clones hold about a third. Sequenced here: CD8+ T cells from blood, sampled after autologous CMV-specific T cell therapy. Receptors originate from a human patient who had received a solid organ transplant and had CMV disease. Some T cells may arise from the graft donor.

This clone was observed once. The CDR3 coding sequence is TGTGCCTGGACCGGGACCCATGCCTACGAGCAGTACTTC. Translation gives CAWTGTHAYEQYF. The chain joins TRBV30 to TRBJ2-7; D is perhaps TRBD1 or TRBD2 (5 bases each). CDR3 length equals 13 residues. The ends were cut back, 4 bases at V and 2 bases at J, with 12 bases in the middle. Germline lookup yields CDR1 GTSNPN and CDR2 SVGIG (reference sequence).

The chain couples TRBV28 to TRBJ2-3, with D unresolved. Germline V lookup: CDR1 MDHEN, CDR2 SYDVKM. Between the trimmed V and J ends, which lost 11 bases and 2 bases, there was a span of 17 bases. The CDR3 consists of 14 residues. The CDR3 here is CAASEAGPTDTQYF. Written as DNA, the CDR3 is TGTGCCGCCAGCGAGGCCGGCCCCACAGATACGCAGTATTTT.

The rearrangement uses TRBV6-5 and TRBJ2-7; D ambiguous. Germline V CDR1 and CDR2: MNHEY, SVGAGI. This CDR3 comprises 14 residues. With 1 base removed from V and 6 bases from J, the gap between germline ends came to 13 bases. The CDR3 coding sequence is TGTGCCAGCAGTTACTGGTTAGGTCGCGGCGAGCAGTACTTC. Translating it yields CASSYWLGRGEQYF.

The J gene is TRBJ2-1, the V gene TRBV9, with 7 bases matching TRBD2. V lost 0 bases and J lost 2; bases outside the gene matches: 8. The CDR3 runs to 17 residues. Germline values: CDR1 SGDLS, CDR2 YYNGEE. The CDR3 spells CASSVDETSHTYNEQFF. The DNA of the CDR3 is TGTGCCAGCAGCGTAGATGAGACTAGCCATACCTACAATGAGCAGTTCTTC. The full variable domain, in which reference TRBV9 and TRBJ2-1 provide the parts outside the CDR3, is DSGVTQTPKHLITATGQRVTLRCSPRSGDLSVYWYQQSLDQGLQFLIQYYNGEERAKGNILERFSAQQFPDLHSELNLSSLELGDSALYFCASSVDETSHTYNEQFFGPGTRLTVL.

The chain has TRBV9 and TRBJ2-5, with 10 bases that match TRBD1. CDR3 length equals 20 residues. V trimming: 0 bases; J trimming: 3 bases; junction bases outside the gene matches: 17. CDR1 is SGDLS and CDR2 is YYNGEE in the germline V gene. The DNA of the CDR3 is TGTGCCAGCAGCGTAGAGGGACAGGGGCCGTACTTACCTTCGGAAGAGACCCAGTACTTC. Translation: CASSVEGQGPYLPSEETQYF. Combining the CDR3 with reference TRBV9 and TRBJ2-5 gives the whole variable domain DSGVTQTPKHLITATGQRVTLRCSPRSGDLSVYWYQQSLDQGLQFLIQYYNGEERAKGNILERFSAQQFPDLHSELNLSSLELGDSALYFCASSVEGQGPYLPSEETQYFGPGTRLLVL.